The 26 T cell receptor beta chains listed next were all sequenced from one sample in a study of immune characterization of retroperitoneal liposarcoma. TCRdb reprocessed the PCR reads with MiXCR, giving one entry per CDR3 protein. The sample has around 3,000 distinct CDR3 sequences, approximately 45% seen once. The source material was tumor tissue. Receptors originate from a male donor with retroperitoneal liposarcoma.

This sequence joins TRBV12-3 or TRBV12-4 and TRBJ2-3; possible D gene TRBD1, 5 bases. The J call may be incorrect, as the DNA end agrees better with TRBJ2-1. There are 12 residues in the CDR3. Here the CDR3 DNA reads TGTGCCAGCAGTCAGGGTCTCGATGAGCAGTTCTTC. It encodes CASSQGLDEQFF.

This clonotype turned up a few times. J is TRBJ2-3 and V is TRBV7-2, with no clear D. Between the trimmed V and J ends, which lost 9 bases and 4 bases, there was a span of 14 bases. The CDR3 covers 13 residues. Germline lookup yields CDR1 SGHTA and CDR2 FQGNSA. CDR3 sequence: CASSLQGSDTQYF. In DNA, the CDR3 is TGTGCCAGTTCCCTCCAAGGCTCAGATACGCAGTATTTT.

This clonotype is large (0.1 to 1%) in the sample. The V and J genes are TRBV12-3 or TRBV12-4 and TRBJ2-2; D uncertain. This CDR3 spans 14 amino acids. V shed 7 bases and J shed 0 bases, with 9 bases lying between them. The CDR3 DNA follows: TGTGCCAGCACGACGCTTGCGAACACCGGGGAGCTGTTTTTT. Its translation: CASTTLANTGELFF.

The J gene is TRBJ2-3, the V gene TRBV7-8; no reliable D call. CDR1 and CDR2 (germline): SGHVS, FQNEAQ. V lost 5 bases and J lost 6, with 12 bases in between. The CDR3 is made up of 13 amino acids. Here the CDR3 DNA reads TGTGCCAGCAGCGCCCGCCTTGGGGATACGCAGTATTTT. Its translation: CASSARLGDTQYF.

By its share, this clonotype is medium-sized. CDR3 sequence (DNA): TGTGCCAGCAGCTCTGACCGAGTCTACGAGCAGTACTTC. Amino acid sequence: CASSSDRVYEQYF. The chain has TRBV7-6 and TRBJ2-1; D call uncertain. The J call may not be correct, given that the DNA end is closer to TRBJ2-7. The CDR3 runs to 13 residues. Germline V lookup: CDR1 SGHVS, CDR2 FNYEAQ.

The chain links TRBV6-6 to TRBJ2-1, with 10 bases fitting TRBD2. CDR1 and CDR2 from the germline V gene are MNHNY and SVGAGI (reference sequence). Trimming removed 1 base from V and 4 bases from J; junction bases left unmatched: 4. CDR3 size: 16 residues. CDR3 sequence: CASSYFASGSYNEQFF. In nucleotides, the CDR3 is TGTGCCAGCAGTTACTTCGCTAGCGGGAGTTACAATGAGCAGTTCTTC.

The CDR3 DNA reads TGTGCCAGCAGTTTCCGGGAGACACTTAACACCGGGGAGCTGTTTTTT. This codes for CASSFRETLNTGELFF. The chain uses TRBV6-5 and TRBJ2-2, with a tentative D call TRBD2 (6 bases). This CDR3 spans 16 amino acids. Per germline, CDR1 MNHEY and CDR2 SVGAGI. Trimming cost V 4 bases and J 2 bases, with 14 bases left between them.

The chain is built from TRBV12-3 or TRBV12-4 and TRBJ2-1, with 9 bases aligning to TRBD1. With V trimmed by 6 bases and J by 7 bases, 10 bases remained unmatched. This CDR3 is built from 15 residues. The CDR3 is CASSPGQGWGNEQFF. Written as DNA, the CDR3 is TGTGCCAGCAGCCCAGGACAGGGGTGGGGGAATGAGCAGTTCTTC.

This clonotype was counted between two and nine times. The chain carries TRBV4-1 and TRBJ1-2; 7 positions match TRBD1. J gave up 3 bases and V 0 bases, and 4 bases lay outside the gene matches. The CDR3 totals 15 residues. The germline V gene has CDR1 MGHRA and CDR2 YSYEKL. CDR3 in DNA: TGCGCCAGCAGCCAAGACGCGACAGGGCACTATGGCTACACCTTC. This codes for CASSQDATGHYGYTF.

This clonotype is deemed medium-sized. The chain has TRBV27 and TRBJ2-5; a weak D match, TRBD1 (5 bases). CDR1 is MNHEY and CDR2 is SMNVEV in the germline V gene (reference sequence). The CDR3 has 13 residues. V lost 6 bases, J lost 2 bases, and 10 bases lay in between. The CDR3 loop is CASSHRQQETQYF. The DNA for the CDR3 is TGTGCCAGCAGCCACCGACAGCAAGAGACCCAGTACTTC.

This sequence joins TRBV11-3 and TRBJ2-1; TRBD2 matches 12 bases. The end of the DNA aligns better with TRBJ2-5, so the J call may be wrong. This CDR3 has 15 residues. Germline V gene lookup returns CDR1 SGHNT and CDR2 YENEEA. CDR3 in DNA: TGTGCCAGCAGTCCAGGACTAGCGGGAAGGGAGACCCAGTACTTC. It specifies CASSPGLAGRETQYF.

The rearrangement joins TRBV6-1 to TRBJ1-2; no reliable D call. The CDR3 has 13 residues. Germline V gene lookup returns CDR1 MNHNS and CDR2 SASEGT. V was cut by 2 bases and J by 5 bases, with 9 bases left in between. In nucleotides, the CDR3 is TGTGCCAGCAGTGAATTGGGAGGGTATGGCTACACCTTC. Its translation: CASSELGGYGYTF.

V and J are TRBV24-1 and TRBJ2-3; D perhaps matches TRBD1 (6 bases). With 1 base removed from V and 1 base from J, the gap between germline ends came to 14 bases. Germline V CDR1 and CDR2: KGHDR, SFDVKD. The CDR3 loop spans 17 amino acids. Here the CDR3 reads CATSDFRAGDGTDTQYF. CDR3 nucleotides: TGTGCCACCAGTGATTTTAGGGCAGGGGACGGCACAGATACGCAGTATTTT.

The V call is TRBV6-1, the J call TRBJ2-1, with 11 bases that match TRBD2. The length of the CDR3 is 15 residues. In germline, CDR1 is MNHNS, CDR2 SASEGT. V was pared by 5 bases and J by 4 bases, with 4 bases of the junction left unmatched. The CDR3 nucleotides read TGTGCCAGCAGTCCCGGGACTAGCGGATACAATGAGCAGTTCTTC. This encodes CASSPGTSGYNEQFF.

This chain links TRBV12-3 or TRBV12-4 with TRBJ1-1; 8 positions agree with TRBD1. The CDR3 is 14 amino acids. Germline trimming cut 3 bases from V and 1 base from J; bases unmatched to any gene: 1. This chain's CDR3 is CASSFGTGNTEAFF. As DNA, the CDR3 is TGTGCCAGCAGTTTTGGGACAGGGAACACTGAAGCTTTCTTT.

The CDR3 DNA reads TGTGCCAGCAGTTTTGTTAGCGGGGGGTACACAGATACGCAGTATTTT. Its translation: CASSFVSGGYTDTQYF. The chain employs TRBV12-3 or TRBV12-4 and TRBJ2-3; TRBD2 agrees at 10 bases. V shed 3 bases and J 2 bases; nucleotides not matched to a gene: 5. The CDR3 contains 16 residues.

J is TRBJ1-1 and V is TRBV6-2 or TRBV6-3, with D possibly matching TRBD1 (5 bases). CDR3 length equals 12 residues. The ends were cut back, 2 bases at V and 11 bases at J, with 12 bases in the middle. Germline V lookup: CDR1 MNHEY, CDR2 SVGEGT. CDR3 protein: CASSYPDPGAFF. The CDR3 DNA is TGTGCCAGCAGTTACCCCGACCCAGGGGCTTTCTTT.

The count of this clonotype is one. The chain employs TRBV6-5 and TRBJ1-1; maybe TRBD1 (5 bases). Between the trimmed V and J ends, which lost 2 bases and 5 bases, there was a span of 15 bases. Germline loops: CDR1 MNHEY, CDR2 SVGAGI. The CDR3 sequence is 15 residues long. The CDR3 loop is CASSYRTTRGTEAFF. CDR3 coding DNA: TGTGCCAGCAGTTACCGCACAACAAGGGGAACTGAAGCTTTCTTT.

Regarding this clonotype: A much more abundant neighbour one base away suggests this may be a read error. V usage is TRBV12-3 or TRBV12-4 and J usage is TRBJ2-1; TRBD2 aligns across 11 bases. This CDR3 is 16 amino acids long. This chain's CDR3 is CAGSSLAGGTINEQFF. For the CDR3, the DNA is TGTGCCGGCAGTTCCCTAGCGGGAGGCACCATCAATGAGCAGTTCTTC.

This clonotype was detected only a few times. V and J are TRBV6-1 and TRBJ2-1, with 8 bases matching TRBD1. Unmatched junction bases numbered 7, after V lost 4 bases and J lost 2 bases. This CDR3 region has 16 residues. Per germline, CDR1 MNHNS and CDR2 SASEGT. The CDR3 protein is CASSGRQGLPYNEQFF. As DNA, the CDR3 is TGTGCCAGCAGTGGTAGACAGGGGTTGCCCTACAATGAGCAGTTCTTC.

In this sample, this clonotype turned up a few times. The chain employs TRBV7-2 and TRBJ2-1, with 12 bases lining up with TRBD2. The germline CDR1 and CDR2 sequences are SGHTA and FQGNSA. The CDR3 has 14 amino acids. The V gene end was trimmed by 5 bases and the J gene end by 9 bases; junction bases not matched to a gene: 5. CDR3 DNA sequence: TGTGCCAGCAGCCCCTGGACTAGCGGGACTGAGCAGTTCTTC. Translating it yields CASSPWTSGTEQFF.

The V and J genes are TRBV7-6 and TRBJ1-2; D not resolved. CDR1 SGHVS and CDR2 FNYEAQ come from the germline V gene. V was trimmed by 4 bases and J by 1 base, leaving 10 bases between them. The CDR3 is 14 residues long. The CDR3 DNA is TGTGCCAGCAGCTCGAACAGAGATAACTATGGCTACACCTTC. Protein: CASSSNRDNYGYTF.

The DNA of the CDR3 is TGTGCCAGCAGCCCCCGAGGGGACAGGGTGAGCACTGAAGCTTTCTTT. Translating gives CASSPRGDRVSTEAFF. The chain joins TRBV5-4 to TRBJ1-1; TRBD1 matches at 9 bases. CDR1 is SGHNT and CDR2 is YYREEE in the germline V gene (reference sequence). The trim removed 4 bases at V and 4 bases at J, leaving 11 bases unmatched. The CDR3 extends over 16 amino acids.

By share of the sample, this clonotype is medium-sized (0.01 to 0.1%). This chain joins TRBV6-1 and TRBJ2-3; D is unclear. Per germline, CDR1 MNHNS and CDR2 SASEGT. Trimming shortened V by 5 bases and J by 2 bases, and 11 bases separated the two germline ends. This CDR3 spans 14 amino acids. The CDR3: CASSPPPATDTQYF. DNA for the CDR3: TGTGCCAGCAGTCCCCCTCCGGCCACAGATACGCAGTATTTT.

The V call is TRBV27, the J call TRBJ2-3, with D possibly being TRBD2 (6 bases). Germline V gene sequence: CDR1 MNHEY, CDR2 SMNVEV (reference sequence). The CDR3 sequence is 16 residues long. V shed 3 bases and J shed 4 bases, with 17 bases lying between them. The CDR3 DNA follows: TGTGCCAGCAGTTTGAATGTCGGGGGTGGGTCAGATACGCAGTATTTT. This gives the protein CASSLNVGGGSDTQYF.

A note on this clonotype: Germline and junction disagree at one end, which may indicate a read error. The chain has TRBV6-1 and TRBJ2-4, with D tentatively TRBD1 (5 bases). CDR1 is MNHNS and CDR2 is SASEGT in the germline V gene. CDR3 size: 14 residues. For the CDR3, the DNA is TGTGCCAGCAGTGTAACAGGTGGCACAGATACGCAGTACTTT. Its protein is CASSVTGGTDTQYF.